The 9 T cell receptor beta chains below were found in one sample sequenced in a study of blood T cell repertoires in COVID-19. The protocol was immunoSEQ multiplex PCR, while the TCRdb copy is restricted to in-frame clones and leaves out a portion. The sample lists tens of thousands of clones, about 86% occurring once. Sequenced material: peripheral blood. These TCRs come from a woman of 80 years or more in a cohort sampled during active or convalescent COVID-19.

Many counts were recorded for this clone. The genes are TRBV27 and TRBJ2-7; a possible D gene is TRBD2 (6 bases). This CDR3 spans 15 amino acids. Germline V gene lookup returns CDR1 MNHEY and CDR2 SMNVEV (reference sequence). V was shortened by 5 bases and J by 6 bases, with 20 bases between the two germline ends. CDR3 loop: CASSPLPRPAGEQYF. The CDR3 region has the DNA TGTGCCAGCAGTCCTTTACCTCGACCAGCGGGCGAGCAGTACTTC.

V and J are TRBV5-6 and TRBJ1-4, with D perhaps matching TRBD1 (5 bases). The V gene's germline CDR1 is SGHDT and CDR2 YYEEEE. The CDR3 loop spans 16 amino acids. Trimming removed 0 bases at V and 6 bases at J, with 15 bases between. The CDR3 loop is CASSLDPGGGHEKLFF. CDR3 coding DNA: TGTGCCAGCAGCTTGGACCCTGGGGGGGGTCATGAAAAACTGTTTTTT.

A single count supports this clone. The chain recombines TRBV5-4 with TRBJ2-3, with 12 bases identical to TRBD2. V shed 4 bases, J shed 3 bases, and the junction held 6 bases outside the gene matches. CDR1 and CDR2 (germline): SGHNT, YYREEE (reference sequence). The CDR3 loop spans 16 amino acids. The CDR3 loop reads CASSRRLAGVTDTQYF. CDR3 DNA sequence: TGTGCCAGCAGCCGGCGACTAGCGGGAGTAACAGATACGCAGTATTTT.

The rearrangement links TRBV3-1 (or the pseudogene TRBV3-2) to TRBJ2-5; a possible D gene is TRBD1 (6 bases). Germline CDR1 LGHDT, CDR2 YNNKEL (reference sequence). This CDR3 spans 14 amino acids. With 3 bases removed from V and 4 bases from J, the gap between germline ends came to 12 bases. CDR3 DNA sequence: TGTGCCAGCAGCCACGGGGACACCAGAGAGACCCAGTACTTC. Translation gives CASSHGDTRETQYF.

V usage is TRBV3-1 (or the pseudogene TRBV3-2) and J usage is TRBJ1-2; D is ambiguous. Germline-derived CDR1 and CDR2 are LGHDT and YNNKEL (reference sequence). CDR3 length: 13 residues. V lost 4 bases to trimming and J lost 0 bases, with 6 bases between them. In nucleotides, the CDR3 is TGTGCCAGCAGCCCGAGAGCTAACTATGGCTACACCTTC. This codes for CASSPRANYGYTF.

The CDR3: CASSIGVAVAFF. DNA for the CDR3: TGTGCCAGTAGTATCGGGGTGGCCGTGGCTTTCTTT. The chain has TRBV19 and TRBJ1-1; D is ambiguous. This CDR3 is built from 12 residues. Germline-derived CDR1 and CDR2 are LNHDA and SQIVND (reference sequence). V was trimmed by 3 bases and J by 11 bases, leaving 13 bases between them.

As to this clone: At one boundary the junction diverges from the germline segment, which might be a read error. The V gene is TRBV7-7, the J gene TRBJ2-2; 7 bases are shared with TRBD1. Germline V CDR1 and CDR2: SSHAT, FNYEAQ (reference sequence). The CDR3 totals 15 residues. The CDR3 nucleotides read TGTGCTAGCAGCTTAGCGCCGACAGGGCAGGGGGAGCTGTTTTTT. This gives the protein CASSLAPTGQGELFF.

The rearrangement uses TRBV12-3 or TRBV12-4 and TRBJ2-1, with D possibly being TRBD2 (5 bases). The ends were cut back, 6 bases at V and 6 bases at J, with 12 bases in the middle. The CDR3 loop spans 13 amino acids. In nucleotides, the CDR3 is TGTGCCAGCAGAGGACTGGACCCCAATGAGCAGTTCTTC. It translates to CASRGLDPNEQFF.

The rearrangement uses TRBV6-6 and TRBJ1-2, with D unresolved. V lost 4 bases to trimming and J lost 0 bases, with 12 bases between them. Germline CDR1 is MNHNY and CDR2 is SVGAGI (reference sequence). The CDR3 is 15 residues long. The CDR3 loop reads CASSSPAEANYGYTF. The CDR3 DNA reads as TGTGCCAGCAGTTCCCCCGCAGAGGCTAACTATGGCTACACCTTC.